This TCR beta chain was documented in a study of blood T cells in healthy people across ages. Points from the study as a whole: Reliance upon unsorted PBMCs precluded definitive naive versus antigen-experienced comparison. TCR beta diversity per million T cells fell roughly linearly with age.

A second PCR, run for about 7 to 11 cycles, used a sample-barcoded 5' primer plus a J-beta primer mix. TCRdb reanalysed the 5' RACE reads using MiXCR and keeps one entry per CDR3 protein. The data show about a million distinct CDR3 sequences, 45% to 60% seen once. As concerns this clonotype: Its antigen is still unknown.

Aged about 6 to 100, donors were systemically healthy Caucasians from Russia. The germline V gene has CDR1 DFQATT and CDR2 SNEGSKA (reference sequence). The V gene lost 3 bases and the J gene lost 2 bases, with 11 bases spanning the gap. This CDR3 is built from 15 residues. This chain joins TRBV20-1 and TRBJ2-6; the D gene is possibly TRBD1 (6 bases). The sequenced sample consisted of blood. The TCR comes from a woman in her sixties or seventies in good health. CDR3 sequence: CSARDSFTGANVLTF. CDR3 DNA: TGCAGTGCTAGGGACAGTTTTACTGGGGCCAACGTCCTGACTTTC.